This TCR beta chain was identified in a study of radiotherapy plus CTLA-4 blockade in lung cancer. Profiled with immunoSEQ multiplex PCR; TCRdb holds only in-frame clones, not every one. The table records under 35,000 clones, around 70% of them present only once. The junction had 8 bases not matched to a gene; V was cut back by 4 bases and J by 1 base. Germline-derived CDR1 and CDR2 are SGHVS and FNYEAQ. The CDR3 extends over 16 amino acids. The input for sequencing was peripheral blood, taken from a patient treated with radiotherapy plus ipilimumab. The genes are TRBV7-6 and TRBJ2-3; 7 positions agree with TRBD1. The source is a human donor with non-small cell lung cancer whose response to radiotherapy plus ipilimumab could not be evaluated. The CDR3: CASSSPPGQRTDTQYF. CDR3 in DNA: TGTGCCAGCAGCTCCCCCCCGGGACAGCGCACAGATACGCAGTATTTT.